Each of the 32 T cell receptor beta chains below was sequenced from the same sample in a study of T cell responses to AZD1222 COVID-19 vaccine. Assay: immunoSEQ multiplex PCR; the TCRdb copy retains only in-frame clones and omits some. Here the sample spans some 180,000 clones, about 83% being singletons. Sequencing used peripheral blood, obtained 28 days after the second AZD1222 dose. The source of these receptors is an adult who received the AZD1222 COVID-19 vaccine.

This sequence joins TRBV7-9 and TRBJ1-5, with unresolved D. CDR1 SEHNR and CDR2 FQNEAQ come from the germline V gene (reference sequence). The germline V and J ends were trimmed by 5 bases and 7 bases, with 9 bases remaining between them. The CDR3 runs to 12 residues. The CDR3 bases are TGTGCCAGCAGCCCCCCGGGACAGCCCCAGCATTTT. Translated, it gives CASSPPGQPQHF.

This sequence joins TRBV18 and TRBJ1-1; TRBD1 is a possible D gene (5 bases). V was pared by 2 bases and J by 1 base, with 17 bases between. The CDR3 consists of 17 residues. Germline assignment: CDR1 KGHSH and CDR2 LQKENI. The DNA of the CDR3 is TGTGCCAGCTCACCAGCCGCTAGAGGGGATGCGAACACTGAAGCTTTCTTT. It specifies CASSPAARGDANTEAFF.

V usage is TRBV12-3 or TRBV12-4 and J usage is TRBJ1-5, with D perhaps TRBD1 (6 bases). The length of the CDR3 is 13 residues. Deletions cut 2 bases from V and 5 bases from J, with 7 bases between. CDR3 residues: CASSLNRDQPQHF. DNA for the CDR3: TGTGCCAGCAGTTTAAACAGGGATCAGCCCCAGCATTTT.

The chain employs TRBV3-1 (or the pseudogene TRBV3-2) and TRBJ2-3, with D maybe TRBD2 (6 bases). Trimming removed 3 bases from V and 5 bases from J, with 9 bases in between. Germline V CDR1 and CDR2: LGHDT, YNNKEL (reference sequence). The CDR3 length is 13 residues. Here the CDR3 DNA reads TGTGCCAGCAGCCATCGGGGGAGAGATACGCAGTATTTT. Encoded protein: CASSHRGRDTQYF.

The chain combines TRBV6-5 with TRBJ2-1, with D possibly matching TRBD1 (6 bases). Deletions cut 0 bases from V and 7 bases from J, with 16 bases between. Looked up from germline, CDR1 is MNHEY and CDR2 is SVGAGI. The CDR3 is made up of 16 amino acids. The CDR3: CASSYSMGTSLNEQFF. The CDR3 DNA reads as TGTGCCAGCAGTTACTCGATGGGGACAAGCCTTAATGAGCAGTTCTTC.

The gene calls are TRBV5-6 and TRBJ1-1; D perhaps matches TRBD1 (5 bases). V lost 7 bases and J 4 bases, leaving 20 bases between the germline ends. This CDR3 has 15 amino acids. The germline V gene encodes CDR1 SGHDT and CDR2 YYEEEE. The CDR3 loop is CASLAGGWGFTEAFF. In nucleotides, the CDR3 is TGTGCCAGCTTGGCCGGAGGGTGGGGGTTCACTGAAGCTTTCTTT. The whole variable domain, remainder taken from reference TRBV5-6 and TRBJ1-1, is DAGVTQSPTHLIKTRGQQVTLRCSPKSGHDTVSWYQQALGQGPQFIFQYYEEEERQRGNFPDRFSGHQFPNYSSELNVNALLLGDSALYLCASLAGGWGFTEAFFGQGTRLTVV.

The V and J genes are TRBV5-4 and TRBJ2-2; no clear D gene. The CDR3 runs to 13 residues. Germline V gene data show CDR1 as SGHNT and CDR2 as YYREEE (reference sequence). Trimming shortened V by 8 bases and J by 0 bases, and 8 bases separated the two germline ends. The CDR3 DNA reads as TGTGCCAGTTACACTCCGAACACCGGGGAGCTGTTTTTT. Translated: CASYTPNTGELFF.

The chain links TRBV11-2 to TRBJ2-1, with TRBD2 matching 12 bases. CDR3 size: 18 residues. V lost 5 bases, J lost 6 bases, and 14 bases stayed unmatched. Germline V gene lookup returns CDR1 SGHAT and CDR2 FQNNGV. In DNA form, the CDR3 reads TGTGCCAGCAGCGGAGGCGGCCTAGCGGGGGGGCATCTCAATGAGCAGTTCTTC. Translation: CASSGGGLAGGHLNEQFF.

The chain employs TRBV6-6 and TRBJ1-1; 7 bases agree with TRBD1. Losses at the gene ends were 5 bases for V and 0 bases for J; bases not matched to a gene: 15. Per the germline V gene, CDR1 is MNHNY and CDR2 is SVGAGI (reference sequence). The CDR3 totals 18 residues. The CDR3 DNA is TGTGCCAGCAGTCACCTTCCAGACAGGGTTGGCATGAACACTGAAGCTTTCTTT. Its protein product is CASSHLPDRVGMNTEAFF.

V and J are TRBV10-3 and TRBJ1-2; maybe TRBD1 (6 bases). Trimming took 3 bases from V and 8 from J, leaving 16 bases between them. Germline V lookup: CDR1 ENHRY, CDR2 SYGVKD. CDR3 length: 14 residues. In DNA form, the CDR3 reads TGTGCCATCAGTGACCTACAGGGAGGAGGCGGCTACACCTTC. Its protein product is CAISDLQGGGGYTF.

The CDR3 DNA follows: TGTGCCAGCAGCCCTGGGGGGCCCACCGGGGAGACCCAGTACTTC. Translated: CASSPGGPTGETQYF. V is TRBV5-4 and J is TRBJ2-5; D possibly matches TRBD1 or TRBD2 (6 bases each). Trimming took off 4 bases at V and 5 bases at J, with 18 bases between the two ends. The CDR3 has 15 amino acids. The V gene's germline CDR1 is SGHNT and CDR2 YYREEE (reference sequence).

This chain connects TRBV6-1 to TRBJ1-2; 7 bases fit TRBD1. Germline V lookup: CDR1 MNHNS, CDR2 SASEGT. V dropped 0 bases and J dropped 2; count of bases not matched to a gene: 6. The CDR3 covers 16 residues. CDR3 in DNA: TGTGCCAGCAGTGAAGCCCTCGCAGGGGGGAACTATGGCTACACCTTC. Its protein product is CASSEALAGGNYGYTF.

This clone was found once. The CDR3 nucleotides are TGTGCCAGCCACGAGGGGATTAGCACAGATACGCAGTATTTT. This sequence encodes CASHEGISTDTQYF. The chain carries TRBV2 and TRBJ2-3; D may be TRBD1 or TRBD2 (5 bases each). This CDR3 region has 14 residues. Per germline, CDR1 SNHLY and CDR2 FYNNEI. V gave up 8 bases and J gave up 0 bases, with 12 bases separating them. The variable domain in full, completed from reference TRBV2 and TRBJ2-3, reads EPEVTQTPSHQVTQMGQEVILRCVPISNHLYFYWYRQILGQKVEFLVSFYNNEISEKSEIFDDQFSVERPDGSNFTLKIRSTKLEDSAMYFCASHEGISTDTQYFGPGTRLTVL.

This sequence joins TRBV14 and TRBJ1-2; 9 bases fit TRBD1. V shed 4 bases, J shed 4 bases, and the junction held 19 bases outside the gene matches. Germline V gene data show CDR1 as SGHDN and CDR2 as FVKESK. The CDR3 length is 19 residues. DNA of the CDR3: TGTGCCAGCAGCCCACGGCCGGGACAGGGCCTTAAGGCTACCTATGGCTACACCTTC. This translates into CASSPRPGQGLKATYGYTF.

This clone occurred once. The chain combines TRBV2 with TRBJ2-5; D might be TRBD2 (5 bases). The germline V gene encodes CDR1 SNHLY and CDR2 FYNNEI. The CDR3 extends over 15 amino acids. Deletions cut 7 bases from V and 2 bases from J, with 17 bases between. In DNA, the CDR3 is TGTGCCAGCACCACACTTGGATGGGAGCAAGAGACCCAGTACTTC. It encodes CASTTLGWEQETQYF.

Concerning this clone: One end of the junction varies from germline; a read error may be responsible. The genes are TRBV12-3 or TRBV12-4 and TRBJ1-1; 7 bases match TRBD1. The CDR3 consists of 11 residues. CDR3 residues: CASSIGQADSF. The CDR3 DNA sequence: TGTGCCAGCAGTATAGGACAGGCGGACTCTTTT.

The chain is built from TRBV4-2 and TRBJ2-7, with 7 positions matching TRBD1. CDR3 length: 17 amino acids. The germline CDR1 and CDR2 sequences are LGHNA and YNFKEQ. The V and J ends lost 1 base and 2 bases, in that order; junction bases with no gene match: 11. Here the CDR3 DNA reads TGTGCCAGCAGCCAAGGAAGTGGGGACAGTGACCCCTACGAGCAGTACTTC. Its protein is CASSQGSGDSDPYEQYF.

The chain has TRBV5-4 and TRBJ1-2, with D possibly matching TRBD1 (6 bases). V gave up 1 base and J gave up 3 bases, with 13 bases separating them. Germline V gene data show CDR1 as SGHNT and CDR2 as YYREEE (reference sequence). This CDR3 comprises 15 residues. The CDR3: CASSLRAGGDYGYTF. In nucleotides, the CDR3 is TGTGCCAGCAGCTTGAGAGCCGGGGGCGACTATGGCTACACCTTC.

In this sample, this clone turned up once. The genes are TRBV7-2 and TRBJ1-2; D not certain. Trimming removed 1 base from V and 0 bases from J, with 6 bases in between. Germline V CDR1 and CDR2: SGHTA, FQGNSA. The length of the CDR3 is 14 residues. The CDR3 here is CASSLGGPNYGYTF. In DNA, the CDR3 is TGTGCCAGCAGCTTAGGAGGTCCTAACTATGGCTACACCTTC.

CDR3 loop: CASSPNRGRLSSYNSPLHF. Written as DNA, the CDR3 is TGTGCCAGCAGTCCGAACAGGGGGCGCCTGAGCTCCTATAATTCACCCCTCCACTTT. This rearrangement joins TRBV27 to TRBJ1-6; 9 bases are a match to TRBD1. Germline CDR1 reads MNHEY; CDR2 reads SMNVEV (reference sequence). V shed 5 bases, J shed 0 bases, and the junction held 11 bases outside the gene matches. The CDR3 is made up of 19 amino acids.

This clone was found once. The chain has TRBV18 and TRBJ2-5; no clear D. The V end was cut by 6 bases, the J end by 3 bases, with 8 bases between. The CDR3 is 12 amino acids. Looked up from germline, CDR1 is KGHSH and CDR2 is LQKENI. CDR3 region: CASSRREETQYF. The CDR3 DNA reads TGTGCCAGCTCTCGCAGAGAAGAGACCCAGTACTTC.

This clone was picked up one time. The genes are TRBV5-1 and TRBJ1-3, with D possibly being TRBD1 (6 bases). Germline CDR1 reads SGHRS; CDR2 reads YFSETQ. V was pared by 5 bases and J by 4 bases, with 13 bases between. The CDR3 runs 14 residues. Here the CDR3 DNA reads TGCGCCAGCAGGAGAGGACAGTCGGGAAACACCATATATTTT. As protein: CASRRGQSGNTIYF. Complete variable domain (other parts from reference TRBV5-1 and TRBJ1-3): KAGVTQTPRYLIKTRGQQVTLSCSPISGHRSVSWYQQTPGQGLQFLFEYFSETQRNKGNFPGRFSGRQFSNSRSEMNVSTLELGDSALYLCASRRGQSGNTIYFGEGSWLTVV.

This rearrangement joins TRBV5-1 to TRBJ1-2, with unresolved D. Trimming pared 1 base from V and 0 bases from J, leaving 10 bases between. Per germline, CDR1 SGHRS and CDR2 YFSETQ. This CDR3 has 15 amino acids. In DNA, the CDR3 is TGCGCCAGCAGCTTGATGGGATCCTCTAACTATGGCTACACCTTC. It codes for CASSLMGSSNYGYTF.

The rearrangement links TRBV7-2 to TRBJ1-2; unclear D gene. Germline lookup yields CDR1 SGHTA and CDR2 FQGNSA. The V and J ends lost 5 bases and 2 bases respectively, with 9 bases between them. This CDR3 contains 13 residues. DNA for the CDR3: TGTGCCAGCAGCCTTGGACGGAACTATGGCTACACCTTC. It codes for CASSLGRNYGYTF.

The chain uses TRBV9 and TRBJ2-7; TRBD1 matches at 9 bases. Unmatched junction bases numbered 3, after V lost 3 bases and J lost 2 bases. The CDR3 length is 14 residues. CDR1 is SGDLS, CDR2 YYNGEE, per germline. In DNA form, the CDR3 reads TGTGCCAGCAGCGCCGGACAGGGGCCCTACGAGCAGTACTTC. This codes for CASSAGQGPYEQYF. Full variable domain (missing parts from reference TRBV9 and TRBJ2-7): DSGVTQTPKHLITATGQRVTLRCSPRSGDLSVYWYQQSLDQGLQFLIQYYNGEERAKGNILERFSAQQFPDLHSELNLSSLELGDSALYFCASSAGQGPYEQYFGPGTRLTVT.

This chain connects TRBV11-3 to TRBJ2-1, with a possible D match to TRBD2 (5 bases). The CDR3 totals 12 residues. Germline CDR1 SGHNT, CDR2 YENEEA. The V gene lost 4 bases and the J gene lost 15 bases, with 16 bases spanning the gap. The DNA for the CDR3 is TGTGCCAGCAGCTCTCGGACTGAGAAGCTGTTCTTC. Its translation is CASSSRTEKLFF.

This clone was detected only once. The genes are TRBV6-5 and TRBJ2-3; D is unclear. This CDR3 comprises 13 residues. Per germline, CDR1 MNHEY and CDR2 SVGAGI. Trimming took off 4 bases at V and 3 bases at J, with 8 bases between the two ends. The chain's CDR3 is CASSLRPTDTQYF. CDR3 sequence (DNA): TGTGCCAGCAGTTTACGCCCGACAGATACGCAGTATTTT.

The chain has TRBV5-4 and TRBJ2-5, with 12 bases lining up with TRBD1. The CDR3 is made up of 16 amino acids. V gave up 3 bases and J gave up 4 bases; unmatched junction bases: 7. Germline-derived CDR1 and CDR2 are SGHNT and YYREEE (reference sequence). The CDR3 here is CASSSPGQGAGETQYF. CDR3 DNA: TGTGCCAGCAGCTCGCCGGGACAGGGGGCAGGAGAGACCCAGTACTTC.

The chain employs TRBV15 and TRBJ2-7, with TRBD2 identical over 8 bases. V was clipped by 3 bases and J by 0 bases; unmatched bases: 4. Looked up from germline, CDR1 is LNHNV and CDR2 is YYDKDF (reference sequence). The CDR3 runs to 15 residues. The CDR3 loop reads CATSRRAGGSYEQYF. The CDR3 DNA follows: TGTGCCACCAGCAGGCGGGCGGGGGGCTCCTACGAGCAGTACTTC.

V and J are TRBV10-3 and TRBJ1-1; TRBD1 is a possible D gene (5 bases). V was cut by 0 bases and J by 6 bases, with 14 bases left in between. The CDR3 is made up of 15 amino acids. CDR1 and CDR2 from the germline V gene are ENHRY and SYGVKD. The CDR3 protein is CAISESGGEMAEAFF. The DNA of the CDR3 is TGTGCCATCAGTGAGTCGGGGGGGGAGATGGCTGAAGCTTTCTTT.

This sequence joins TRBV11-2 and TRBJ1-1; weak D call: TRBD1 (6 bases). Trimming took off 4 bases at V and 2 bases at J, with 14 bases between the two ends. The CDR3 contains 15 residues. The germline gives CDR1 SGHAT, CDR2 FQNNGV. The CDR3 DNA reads TGTGCCAGCAGCTGGGGGGCCCGAGGAAACACTGAAGCTTTCTTT. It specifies CASSWGARGNTEAFF.

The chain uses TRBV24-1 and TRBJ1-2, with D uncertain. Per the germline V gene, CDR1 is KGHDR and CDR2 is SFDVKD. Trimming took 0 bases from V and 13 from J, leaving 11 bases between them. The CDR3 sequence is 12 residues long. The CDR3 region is CATSDLSKFVTF. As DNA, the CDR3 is TGTGCCACCAGTGATTTGAGCAAGTTCGTCACCTTC.